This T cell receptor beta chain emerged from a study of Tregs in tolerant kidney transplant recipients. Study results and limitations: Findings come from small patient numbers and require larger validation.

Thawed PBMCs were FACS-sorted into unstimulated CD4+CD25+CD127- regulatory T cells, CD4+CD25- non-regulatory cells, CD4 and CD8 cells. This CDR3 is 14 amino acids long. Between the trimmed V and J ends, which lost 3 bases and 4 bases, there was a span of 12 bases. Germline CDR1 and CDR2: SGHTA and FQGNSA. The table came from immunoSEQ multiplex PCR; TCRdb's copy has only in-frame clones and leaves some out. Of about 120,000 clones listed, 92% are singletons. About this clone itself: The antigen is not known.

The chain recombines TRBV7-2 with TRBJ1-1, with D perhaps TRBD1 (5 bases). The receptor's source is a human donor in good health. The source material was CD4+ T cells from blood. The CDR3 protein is CASSFLGGGTEAFF. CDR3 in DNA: TGTGCCAGCAGCTTCCTCGGGGGGGGCACTGAAGCTTTCTTT.